These 27 T cell receptor beta chains came from one sample sequenced in a study of Graves' ophthalmopathy and Graves' hyperthyroidism. RNA served as the template for amplifying TCR beta CDR3 regions. Second-round multiplex PCR came after first-round RT-PCR with HTBI primers. TCRdb passed the multiplex PCR reads through MiXCR, listing each CDR3 protein once. The repertoire holds 300,000 to 400,000 distinct CDR3 sequences, about 18% seen once, with roughly 2.6% in the top ten. Sequencing input: peripheral blood. All receptors come from an adult woman with stable Graves' hyperthyroidism.

Only one count was recorded for this clonotype. The CDR3 bases are TGTGCCAGCGGAACGCCCGAGACGTACACTGAAGCTTTCTTT. It encodes CASGTPETYTEAFF. The rearrangement links TRBV11-2 to TRBJ1-1; D gene unclear. V was clipped by 8 bases and J by 3 bases, with 16 bases between them. Germline V gene lookup returns CDR1 SGHAT and CDR2 FQNNGV. The CDR3 contains 14 residues.

This clonotype came up many times. V usage is TRBV4-3 and J usage is TRBJ2-5; the match to TRBD2 covers 9 bases. Germline-derived CDR1 and CDR2 are LGHNA and YSLEER. With 1 base clipped from V and 3 bases from J, the junction kept 6 bases outside the gene matches. The CDR3 loop spans 16 amino acids. The CDR3 spells CASSQGAGGLEETQYF. The CDR3 region has the DNA TGCGCCAGCAGCCAAGGGGCGGGAGGGCTTGAAGAGACCCAGTACTTC.

V is TRBV6-2 or TRBV6-3 and J is TRBJ2-3; D uncertain. This CDR3 is 13 amino acids long. CDR1 MNHEY and CDR2 SVGEGT come from the germline V gene. V dropped 2 bases and J dropped 6 bases, with 9 bases sitting between them. This CDR3 reads CASSYEYGDTQYF. Written as DNA, the CDR3 is TGTGCCAGCAGTTACGAATACGGGGATACGCAGTATTTT.

The V and J genes are TRBV12-5 and TRBJ2-7; 9 positions agree with TRBD2. From germline, CDR1 is LGHNT and CDR2 FRNRAP. The CDR3 sequence is 13 residues long. V lost 4 bases and J lost 4; bases outside the gene matches: 2. The CDR3 sequence is CASGSTSGYEQYF. The CDR3 DNA sequence: TGTGCTAGTGGTTCGACTAGCGGATACGAGCAGTACTTC. Combining the CDR3 with reference TRBV12-5 and TRBJ2-7 gives the whole variable domain DARVTQTPRHKVTEMGQEVTMRCQPILGHNTVFWYRQTMMQGLELLAYFRNRAPLDDSGMPKDRFSAEMPDATLATLKIQPSEPRDSAVYFCASGSTSGYEQYFGPGTRLTVT.

The chain has TRBV2 and TRBJ1-2; D unresolved. The germline V gene encodes CDR1 SNHLY and CDR2 FYNNEI. This CDR3 region has 12 residues. The germline V and J ends were trimmed by 10 bases and 4 bases, with 13 bases remaining between them. In DNA form, the CDR3 reads TGTGCCATTCTACCGGGTCCCTATGGCTACACCTTC. As protein: CAILPGPYGYTF.

This clonotype was observed many times. This chain links TRBV5-1 with TRBJ2-7; D is possibly TRBD1 (6 bases). The germline V gene has CDR1 SGHRS and CDR2 YFSETQ. The CDR3 covers 13 residues. V was pared by 4 bases and J by 6 bases, with 14 bases between. CDR3: CASSLTLRGEQYF. In DNA, the CDR3 is TGCGCCAGCAGCCTCACCCTCAGGGGCGAGCAGTACTTC.

Worth noting for this clonotype: No conserved phenylalanine or tryptophan is present at the end of the CDR3, so a read error is the likely explanation. The V call is TRBV2, the J call TRBJ1-1; unclear D gene. CDR1 is SNHLY, CDR2 FYNNEI, per germline. The CDR3 consists of 13 residues. Trimming shortened V by 8 bases and J by 0 bases, and 10 bases separated the two germline ends. The CDR3 sequence: CASERGMNTEAFV. The DNA of the CDR3 is TGTGCCAGCGAGCGGGGAATGAACACTGAAGCTTTCGTT.

This clonotype was found many times. The gene calls are TRBV12-3 or TRBV12-4 and TRBJ1-1, with 9 bases fitting TRBD1. V dropped 4 bases and J dropped 2; count of bases not matched to a gene: 2. The CDR3 has 14 residues. CDR3 residues: CASSYTGGNTEAFF. The CDR3 region has the DNA TGTGCCAGCAGTTACACAGGGGGCAACACTGAAGCTTTCTTT.

The chain combines TRBV12-3 or TRBV12-4 with TRBJ1-2, with 12 bases matching TRBD1. With V trimmed by 8 bases and J by 7 bases, 8 bases remained unmatched. This CDR3 has 14 amino acids. For the CDR3, the DNA is TGTGCCAGCCATCTAGGGACAGGGGGCCTTGGCTACACCTTC. Amino acids: CASHLGTGGLGYTF.

This clonotype was seen at least ten times. The rearrangement uses TRBV5-1 and TRBJ1-2; tentative D call: TRBD1 (5 bases). This CDR3 has 15 amino acids. Germline loops: CDR1 SGHRS, CDR2 YFSETQ. V was cut by 3 bases and J by 1 base, with 13 bases left in between. The DNA of the CDR3 is TGCGCCAGCAGCTCCGGGACCGCAAGTAACTATGGCTACACCTTC. Protein sequence: CASSSGTASNYGYTF.

This rearrangement joins TRBV7-2 to TRBJ1-2; D unresolved. CDR1 and CDR2 (germline): SGHTA, FQGNSA. This CDR3 is built from 14 residues. V was pared by 4 bases and J by 2 bases, with 11 bases between. The DNA of the CDR3 is TGTGCCAGCAGCTATGTGACTCGAAACTATGGCTACACCTTC. Its translation: CASSYVTRNYGYTF.

At least ten counts were recorded for this clonotype. This chain uses TRBV29-1 with TRBJ2-3; D not certain. The V and J ends lost 4 bases and 2 bases respectively, with 1 base between them. The CDR3 has 10 amino acids. Germline V CDR1 and CDR2: SQVTM, ANQGSEA. As DNA, the CDR3 is TGCAGCGTTGTCACAGATACGCAGTATTTT. This encodes CSVVTDTQYF.

Many counts were recorded for this clonotype. The rearrangement links TRBV7-2 to TRBJ1-1; 7 nucleotides align to TRBD1. Trimming removed 0 bases from V and 0 bases from J; junction bases left unmatched: 13. Germline CDR1 reads SGHTA; CDR2 reads FQGNSA. The CDR3 is made up of 19 amino acids. The CDR3 DNA sequence: TGTGCCAGCAGCTTAGCGGGGGGGTGGTTGGACAGGTTGAACACTGAAGCTTTCTTT. Translating gives CASSLAGGWLDRLNTEAFF.

Many counts were recorded for this clonotype. The chain links TRBV7-9 to TRBJ2-5; D may be TRBD1 (6 bases). Germline assignment: CDR1 SEHNR and CDR2 FQNEAQ (reference sequence). The length of the CDR3 is 15 residues. Trimming took off 5 bases at V and 2 bases at J, with 15 bases between the two ends. CDR3 in DNA: TGTGCCAGCAGCGCGACGGGACATCTGCAAGAGACCCAGTACTTC. This sequence encodes CASSATGHLQETQYF.

This clonotype has a count of ten or more. This chain links TRBV7-2 with TRBJ2-3; 9 bases line up with TRBD1. Germline CDR1 SGHTA, CDR2 FQGNSA. With 1 base clipped from V and 6 bases from J, the junction kept 5 bases outside the gene matches. The CDR3 spans 15 residues. The CDR3 spells CASSLGDRDFDTQYF. As DNA, the CDR3 is TGTGCCAGCAGCTTAGGGGACAGGGATTTCGATACGCAGTATTTT. The full variable domain, rest sourced from reference TRBV7-2 and TRBJ2-3, is GAGVSQSPSNKVTEKGKDVELRCDPISGHTALYWYRQSLGQGLEFLIYFQGNSAPDKSGLPSDRFSAERTGGSVSTLTIQRTQQEDSAVYLCASSLGDRDFDTQYFGPGTRLTVL.

The CDR3 reads CASLRGSAETQYF. The DNA for the CDR3 is TGTGCCAGCTTGCGCGGGAGTGCAGAGACCCAGTACTTC. V gene TRBV12-3 or TRBV12-4 combines with J gene TRBJ2-5; 7 positions agree with TRBD2. CDR3 size: 13 residues. V shed 8 bases, J shed 4 bases, and the junction held 7 bases outside the gene matches.

This clonotype occurred a few times. The chain recombines TRBV12-3 or TRBV12-4 with TRBJ2-5; maybe TRBD2 (5 bases). V was cut by 6 bases and J by 3 bases, with 26 bases left in between. CDR3 size: 18 residues. DNA for the CDR3: TGTGCCAGCAGGTCTGGGGAGCTTAGTCTAGGTGAAAAAGAGACCCAGTACTTC. Residues: CASRSGELSLGEKETQYF.

The V call is TRBV6-5, the J call TRBJ1-5; 8 bases are shared with TRBD1. The CDR3 has 15 residues. J gave up 2 bases and V 4 bases, and 4 bases lay outside the gene matches. CDR1 MNHEY and CDR2 SVGAGI come from the germline V gene. CDR3 bases: TGTGCCAGCAGTTGGACAGGGTCGGGCAATCAGCCCCAGCATTTT. Encoded protein: CASSWTGSGNQPQHF.

This clonotype was seen a handful of times. The junction differs from germline at one of its ends, possibly a read error. Written as DNA, the CDR3 is TGTGCCAGCAGCCCCGATCCCGGGACTAGCGGGGGGAACACCGGGGAGCTGTCTTTT. It specifies CASSPDPGTSGGNTGELSF. This chain connects TRBV9 to TRBJ2-2, with TRBD2 matching 15 bases. The CDR3 is 19 residues long. CDR1 and CDR2 (germline): SGDLS, YYNGEE.

This clonotype was observed many times. The chain carries TRBV12-3 or TRBV12-4 and TRBJ1-2; D possibly corresponds to TRBD1 (6 bases). V was clipped by 3 bases and J by 5 bases, with 22 bases between them. The CDR3 loop spans 17 amino acids. The CDR3 region is CASSFSPVPQGGYGYTF. CDR3 sequence (DNA): TGTGCCAGCAGTTTTTCCCCAGTTCCACAGGGAGGGTATGGCTACACCTTC.

Ten or more counts support this clonotype. This sequence joins TRBV28 and TRBJ1-6; no clear D. V was clipped by 5 bases and J by 12 bases, with 20 bases between them. The CDR3 extends over 15 amino acids. The germline V gene encodes CDR1 MDHEN and CDR2 SYDVKM. The CDR3 nucleotides are TGTGCCAGCAGTAAACTAAACCGGGCAGTCCTACCCCTCCACTTT. It yields the protein CASSKLNRAVLPLHF.

The CDR3 DNA sequence: TGTGCCAGCAGCCAAGTCCCCATGGGAGAGCAGTACTTC. The encoded protein is CASSQVPMGEQYF. The chain employs TRBV14 and TRBJ2-7, with D hard to call. The germline gives CDR1 SGHDN, CDR2 FVKESK. The CDR3 extends over 13 amino acids. The V end lost 1 base, the J end lost 7 bases, and 11 bases lay between the germline ends.

This clonotype was seen at least ten times. The genes are TRBV4-3 and TRBJ2-2; the D is unclear. The CDR3 length is 16 residues. V gave up 4 bases and J gave up 0 bases, with 12 bases separating them. CDR1 and CDR2 (germline): LGHNA, YSLEER. CDR3 amino acids: CASSPGPTSNTGELFF. In DNA form, the CDR3 reads TGCGCCAGCAGCCCCGGACCTACCTCGAACACCGGGGAGCTGTTTTTT.

This clonotype was seen only a few times. The gene calls are TRBV18 and TRBJ1-2, with D perhaps TRBD1 (5 bases). The V end lost 3 bases, the J end lost 5 bases, and 10 bases lay between the germline ends. Germline assignment: CDR1 KGHSH and CDR2 LQKENI. This CDR3 is built from 13 residues. The CDR3 sequence: CASSPPTGYGYTF. The CDR3 nucleotides read TGTGCCAGCTCACCTCCTACAGGTTATGGCTACACCTTC.

There are many counts of this clonotype. J is TRBJ2-7 and V is TRBV24-1, with a possible D match to TRBD2 (5 bases). In germline, CDR1 is KGHDR, CDR2 SFDVKD. The CDR3 runs 16 residues. The V end lost 2 bases, the J end lost 5 bases, and 18 bases lay between the germline ends. The CDR3 coding sequence is TGTGCCACCAGTGATTCGACGGACTTTCGGCGCCACGAGCAGTACTTC. Translating gives CATSDSTDFRRHEQYF.

This clonotype was counted many times. The CDR3 sequence is CASSLAVWAGGVFGEQYF. The CDR3 DNA is TGTGCCAGCAGCCTCGCCGTTTGGGCTGGAGGAGTCTTTGGCGAGCAGTACTTC. The chain links TRBV7-8 to TRBJ2-7; D might be TRBD2 (5 bases). V lost 5 bases and J lost 6, with 29 bases in between. This CDR3 has 18 amino acids. The germline CDR1 and CDR2 sequences are SGHVS and FQNEAQ.

This clonotype was picked up a small number of times. This chain links TRBV5-1 with TRBJ2-2; TRBD1 matches 7 bases. The CDR3 covers 15 residues. Trimming at V came to 4 bases and at J to 6 bases, leaving 9 bases not matched to a gene. Germline lookup yields CDR1 SGHRS and CDR2 YFSETQ. The CDR3 DNA reads TGCGCCAGCAGCATCAGACAGGGTGATGCCGGGGAGCTGTTTTTT. Translation gives CASSIRQGDAGELFF.